A single sample gave rise to the 6 T cell receptor beta chains below, sequenced in a study of T cells in Graves' hyperthyroidism and ophthalmopathy. Amplified regions were TCR beta CDR3 sequences from RNA transcripts. HTBI primers drove first-round RT-PCR of the TCR CDR3. MiXCR was run by TCRdb on the multiplex PCR reads, yielding one entry per CDR3 protein. The sample carries about 600,000 distinct CDR3 sequences, more than 15% recorded once. Input material: blood. All receptors come from a woman between 35 and 50 years old with Graves' ophthalmopathy.

With respect to this clonotype: One junction end does not reproduce the germline sequence, and a read error may be involved. J is TRBJ2-6 and V is TRBV5-1; possibly TRBD2 for D (6 bases). Germline CDR1 and CDR2: SGHRS and YFSETQ. The CDR3 has 17 amino acids. The CDR3 region is CASSLIPGVSGVNVLTF. In DNA form, the CDR3 reads TGCGCCAGCAGCTTAATTCCTGGCGTCTCGGGGGTCAACGTCCTGACTTTC.

This sequence joins TRBV5-6 and TRBJ2-7, with 13 bases matching TRBD2. CDR1 and CDR2 (germline): SGHDT, YYEEEE. This CDR3 is 16 amino acids long. Trimming removed 4 bases from V and 2 bases from J; junction bases left unmatched: 6. The CDR3 sequence is CASSPGLAGRTYEQYF. The CDR3 DNA is TGTGCCAGCAGCCCGGGACTAGCGGGGCGTACCTACGAGCAGTACTTC. Together with reference TRBV5-6 and TRBJ2-7, the CDR3 gives the full variable domain: DAGVTQSPTHLIKTRGQQVTLRCSPKSGHDTVSWYQQALGQGPQFIFQYYEEEERQRGNFPDRFSGHQFPNYSSELNVNALLLGDSALYLCASSPGLAGRTYEQYFGPGTRLTVT.

The chain links TRBV20-1 to TRBJ1-3; a weak D match, TRBD1 (6 bases). V was shortened by 6 bases and J by 8 bases, with 17 bases between the two germline ends. The CDR3 totals 13 residues. From germline, CDR1 is DFQATT and CDR2 SNEGSKA (reference sequence). The CDR3, as DNA: TGCAGTGCAAGGGACATTTACCGGGACACCATATATTTT. Protein product: CSARDIYRDTIYF.

The rearrangement uses TRBV20-1 and TRBJ1-2; the D gene is possibly TRBD1 (6 bases). CDR3 length: 12 residues. Per germline, CDR1 DFQATT and CDR2 SNEGSKA (reference sequence). Trimming removed 3 bases at V and 8 bases at J, with 13 bases between. CDR3 sequence: CSASQGTGGYTF. The CDR3 bases are TGCAGTGCTAGTCAGGGGACGGGGGGCTACACCTTC.

This clonotype was recorded at least ten times. This chain connects TRBV7-9 to TRBJ1-1; D may be TRBD1 (5 bases). V lost 5 bases, J lost 0 bases, and 13 bases lay in between. From germline, CDR1 is SEHNR and CDR2 FQNEAQ (reference sequence). There are 15 residues in the CDR3. CDR3 in DNA: TGTGCCAGCAGCCTTCAGGGTGGGATGAACACTGAAGCTTTCTTT. Protein sequence: CASSLQGGMNTEAFF. Complete variable domain (other parts from reference TRBV7-9 and TRBJ1-1): DTGVSQNPRHKITKRGQNVTFRCDPISEHNRLYWYRQTLGQGPEFLTYFQNEAQLEKSRLLSDRFSAERPKGSFSTLEIQRTEQGDSAMYLCASSLQGGMNTEAFFGQGTRLTVV.

Notes on this clonotype: A read error is possible here, since a much larger clone lies one base away. V and J are TRBV9 and TRBJ1-6; 7 nucleotides agree with TRBD1. Looked up from germline, CDR1 is SGDLS and CDR2 is YYNGEE. CDR3 size: 15 residues. Trimming took 5 bases from V and 5 from J; bases not matched to a gene: 7. CDR3 nucleotide sequence: TGTGCCAGCAGGGAGGGGGCGGTGAATAATTCACCCCTCCACTTT. Its protein product is CASREGAVNNSPLHF.